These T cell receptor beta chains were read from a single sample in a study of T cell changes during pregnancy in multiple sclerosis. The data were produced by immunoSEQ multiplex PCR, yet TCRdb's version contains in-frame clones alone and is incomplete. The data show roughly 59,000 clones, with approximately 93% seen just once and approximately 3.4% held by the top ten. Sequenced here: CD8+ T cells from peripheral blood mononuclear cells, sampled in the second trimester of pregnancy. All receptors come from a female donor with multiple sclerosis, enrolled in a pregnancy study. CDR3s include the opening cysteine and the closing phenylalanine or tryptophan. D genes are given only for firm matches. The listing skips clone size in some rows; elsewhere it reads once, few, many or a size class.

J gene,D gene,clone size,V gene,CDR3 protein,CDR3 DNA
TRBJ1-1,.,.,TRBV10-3,CAISPAAQVTEAFF,TGTGCCATTTCCCCGGCAGCCCAGGTCACTGAAGCTTTCTTT
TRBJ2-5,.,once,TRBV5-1,CASSHDNAQETQYF,TGCGCCAGCAGCCACGACAACGCCCAAGAGACCCAGTACTTC
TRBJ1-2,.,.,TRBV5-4,CASSFAVTENYGYTF,TGTGCCAGCAGCTTCGCCGTGACGGAGAACTATGGCTACACCTTC
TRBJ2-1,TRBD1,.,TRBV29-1,CSVEGQYNEQFF,TGCAGCGTTGAGGGACAGTACAATGAGCAGTTCTTC
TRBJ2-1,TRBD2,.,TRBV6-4,CASSDETSGGSYNEQFF,TGTGCCAGCAGTGACGAGACTAGCGGGGGCTCCTACAATGAGCAGTTCTTC
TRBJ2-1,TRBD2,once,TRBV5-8,CASSLISGTNEFF,TGTGCCAGCAGCTTAATTTCCGGGACTAATGAGTTCTTC
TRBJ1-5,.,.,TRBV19,CASSIRRASNQPQHF,TGTGCCAGTAGTATACGGAGAGCTAGCAATCAGCCCCAGCATTTT
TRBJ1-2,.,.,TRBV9,CASSGVTGSWGYTF,TGTGCCAGCAGCGGAGTCACAGGGTCGTGGGGCTACACCTTC
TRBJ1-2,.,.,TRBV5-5,CASSLNNPHGYTF,TGTGCCAGCAGCTTGAACAACCCCCATGGCTACACCTTC
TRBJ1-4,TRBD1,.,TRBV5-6,CASSFTGTGVDFPNEKLFF,TGTGCCAGCAGCTTCACCGGGACAGGGGTAGATTTTCCTAATGAAAAACTGTTTTTT
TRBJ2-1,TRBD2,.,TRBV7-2,CASSWTSGIVNEQFF,TGTGCCAGCAGCTGGACTAGCGGGATCGTGAATGAGCAGTTCTTC
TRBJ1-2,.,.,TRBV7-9,CASSLGGQEFNYGYTF,TGTGCCAGCAGCTTAGGGGGCCAGGAATTTAACTATGGCTACACCTTC
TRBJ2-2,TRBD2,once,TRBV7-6,CASSPGTSGIGELFF,TGTGCCAGCAGCCCAGGGACTAGCGGGATCGGGGAGCTGTTTTTT
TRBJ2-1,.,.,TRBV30,CAWRSWQGAYNEQFF,TGTGCCTGGAGGAGTTGGCAGGGTGCCTACAATGAGCAGTTCTTC
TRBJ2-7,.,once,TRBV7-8,CASSLRRVPVEQYF,TGTGCCAGCAGCTTACGCAGGGTTCCGGTCGAGCAGTACTTC
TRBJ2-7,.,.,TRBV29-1,CSVEDRHSLTYEQYF,TGCAGCGTTGAAGACAGACACAGCTTGACCTACGAGCAGTACTTC
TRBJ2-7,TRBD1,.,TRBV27,CATGPTYEQYF,TGTGCGACAGGGCCCACCTACGAGCAGTACTTC
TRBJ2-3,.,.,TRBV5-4,CASSLAGAGVADTQYF,TGTGCCAGCAGCTTGGCCGGGGCAGGGGTTGCAGATACGCAGTATTTT
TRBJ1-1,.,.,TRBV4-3,CASSQGVTGRVNTEAFF,TGCGCCAGCAGCCAAGGAGTAACAGGGAGGGTGAACACTGAAGCTTTCTTT
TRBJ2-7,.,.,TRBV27,CASSLYSYEQYF,TGTGCCAGCAGTTTATACAGCTACGAGCAGTACTTC
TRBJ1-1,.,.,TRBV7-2,CASSGSDYTEAFF,TGTGCCAGCAGTGGGAGTGACTACACTGAAGCTTTCTTT
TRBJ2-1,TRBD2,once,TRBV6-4,CASSDSPSGYNEQFF,TGTGCCAGCAGTGACTCTCCTAGCGGCTACAATGAGCAGTTCTTC
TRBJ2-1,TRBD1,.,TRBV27,CASSSTLGQWSYNEQFF,TGTGCCAGCAGTTCGACCCTGGGACAGTGGTCCTACAATGAGCAGTTCTTC
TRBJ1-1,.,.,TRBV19,CASSILQNTEAFF,TGTGCCAGTAGTATATTGCAGAATACTGAAGCTTTCTTT
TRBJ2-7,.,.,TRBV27,CASSFLSGSSYEQYF,TGTGCCAGCAGTTTCCTGAGTGGGAGCTCCTACGAGCAGTACTTC
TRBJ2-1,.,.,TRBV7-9,CASSSTYNEQFF,TGTGCCAGCAGCTCGACTTACAATGAGCAGTTCTTC
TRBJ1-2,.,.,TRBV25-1,CASRADRTYGYTF,TGTGCCAGCAGGGCTGACAGGACCTATGGCTACACCTTC
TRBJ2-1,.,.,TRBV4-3,CASSQDRGPDNEQFF,TGCGCCAGCAGCCAAGATAGGGGTCCAGACAATGAGCAGTTCTTC
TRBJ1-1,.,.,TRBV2,CASTWAGGIGTEAFF,TGTGCCAGCACATGGGCGGGGGGGATCGGCACTGAAGCTTTCTTT
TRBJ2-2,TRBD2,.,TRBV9,CASSGTSGRRSGELFF,TGTGCCAGCAGCGGCACTAGCGGGAGGAGGTCCGGGGAGCTGTTTTTT
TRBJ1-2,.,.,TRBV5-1,CASSRYRDGYTF,TGCGCCAGCAGCAGATACAGGGATGGCTACACCTTC
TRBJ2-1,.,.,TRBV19,CASSEGWSFHNEQFF,TGTGCCAGTAGTGAAGGCTGGAGTTTCCACAATGAGCAGTTCTTC
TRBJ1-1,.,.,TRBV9,CASSVDTVDTEAFF,TGTGCCAGCAGCGTTGATACAGTGGACACTGAAGCTTTCTTT
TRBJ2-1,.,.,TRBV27,CASSLSGSTTYNEQFF,TGTGCCAGCAGTTTATCTGGCAGTACGACTTACAATGAGCAGTTCTTC
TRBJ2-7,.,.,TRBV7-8,CASSLDAQAGYEQYF,TGTGCCAGCAGCTTAGATGCACAGGCCGGCTACGAGCAGTACTTC
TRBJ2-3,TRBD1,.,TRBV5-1,CASSLTTGSTDTQYF,TGCGCCAGCAGCTTAACGACAGGGAGCACAGATACGCAGTATTTT
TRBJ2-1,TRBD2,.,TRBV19,CASNYGRGNNEQFF,TGTGCCAGTAATTACGGGAGGGGGAACAATGAGCAGTTCTTC
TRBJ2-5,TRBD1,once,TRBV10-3,CAISETNLRQGRQETQYF,TGTGCCATCAGCGAAACGAATCTTCGACAGGGACGCCAAGAGACCCAGTACTTC
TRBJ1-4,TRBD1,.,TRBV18,CASSPSPGGADEKLFF,TGTGCCAGCTCACCTTCTCCAGGGGGCGCCGATGAAAAACTGTTTTTT
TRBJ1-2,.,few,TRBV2,CASSESRFNYGYTF,TGTGCCAGCAGTGAAAGCAGGTTTAACTATGGCTACACCTTC
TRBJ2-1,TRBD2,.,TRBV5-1,CASRATSGIYNEQFF,TGCGCCAGCAGGGCCACTAGCGGGATCTACAATGAGCAGTTCTTC
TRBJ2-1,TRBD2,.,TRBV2,CASKEGLSGGNEQFF,TGTGCCAGCAAAGAGGGACTCAGCGGGGGCAATGAGCAGTTCTTC